These T cell receptor beta chains were read from a single sample in a study of blood T cell repertoires in COVID-19. Here immunoSEQ multiplex PCR was the method, and the copy in TCRdb shows in-frame clones only, minus some. The sample has about 42,000 clones, roughly 90% seen once; the top ten hold just under 2.5%. Sequencing was done on a sample of peripheral blood. These receptors were taken from a human donor in a cohort sampled during active COVID-19. Each CDR3 is given with its conserved first and last residue. A D gene is named only where the DNA matches it firmly. Size is stated for part of the rows, as once, few or many counts, or as a class when the clone is expanded.

j_gene	d_gene	abundance	v_gene	CDR3nt	CDR3aa
TRBJ2-1	TRBD1	once	TRBV7-3	TGTGCCACCGGGACAGGCTCCTACAATGAGCAGTTCTTC	CATGTGSYNEQFF
TRBJ2-2	TRBD1	.	TRBV5-1	TGCGCCAGCAGCTTGGAGACAGGGGGTACCGGGGAGCTGTTTTTT	CASSLETGGTGELFF
TRBJ2-1	.	.	TRBV19	TGTGCCAGTAGTATCCTAGGGGGGGCCCTGAGGAATGAGCAGTTCTTC	CASSILGGALRNEQFF
TRBJ2-7	.	.	TRBV13	TGTGCCAGCAGCTTAGGTGAGACGGGAGCCTACGAGCAGTACTTC	CASSLGETGAYEQYF
TRBJ2-2	TRBD2	.	TRBV7-9	TGTGCCAGCAGCCAGAGCGGGGTGACCGGGGAGCTGTTTTTT	CASSQSGVTGELFF
TRBJ1-1	TRBD1	.	TRBV18	TGTGCCAGCTCACCGTCAATTACCGGGACAGGGGGCACTGAAGCTTTCTTT	CASSPSITGTGGTEAFF
TRBJ1-1	.	.	TRBV9	TGTGCCAGCAGCGTTACGGGATCGAACACTGAAGCTTTCTTT	CASSVTGSNTEAFF
TRBJ2-5	TRBD1	.	TRBV18	TGTGCCAGCTCACCAGTCGGGACAGGGGAGGCCCAGTACTTC	CASSPVGTGEAQYF
TRBJ1-2	.	.	TRBV3-1/TRBV3-2	TGTGCCAGCAGCCCCCCCGCGGCGCGGAATGGCTACACCTTC	CASSPPAARNGYTF
TRBJ2-6	.	.	TRBV6-6	TGTGCCAGCAACGAGGTAGCGGCTGGGGCCAACGTCCTGACTTTC	CASNEVAAGANVLTF
TRBJ1-2	.	.	TRBV7-9	TGTGCCAGCGAAAAGGGGAACTATGGCTACACCTTC	CASEKGNYGYTF
TRBJ1-5	.	.	TRBV24-1	TGTGCCACCAGTTACTATCAGCCCCAGCATTTT	CATSYYQPQHF
TRBJ1-1	TRBD1	.	TRBV25-1	TGTGCCAGCAGTGCGTGGCAACAGGGGGGGAACACTGAAGCTTTCTTT	CASSAWQQGGNTEAFF
TRBJ1-5	TRBD1	.	TRBV7-6	TGTGCCAGCAGCTTAGAGACAGGGATCAATCAGCCCCAGCATTTT	CASSLETGINQPQHF
TRBJ1-1	TRBD1	few	TRBV6-6	TGTGCCAGCAGTTCCGGACAGGCTGAAGCTTTCTTT	CASSSGQAEAFF
TRBJ1-2	TRBD1	.	TRBV28	TGTGCCAGCAGTCTCCCGGGACAGGAGTATGGCTACACCTTC	CASSLPGQEYGYTF
TRBJ1-2	TRBD1	.	TRBV6-5	TGTGCCAGCAGAGAGCAGGGACAGGGGAACTATGGCTACACCTTC	CASREQGQGNYGYTF
TRBJ2-4	TRBD1	.	TRBV7-2	TGTGCCAGCAGCACAGGGACAGTTTCCCAAAACATTCAGTACTTC	CASSTGTVSQNIQYF
TRBJ2-5	.	.	TRBV5-4	TGTGCCAGCAGCTTGCGAGGCACCCAAGAGACCCAGTACTTC	CASSLRGTQETQYF
TRBJ1-2	TRBD1	.	TRBV9	TGTGCCAGCAGCTTAATGGGACAGGGGGCTTATGGCTACACCTTC	CASSLMGQGAYGYTF
TRBJ2-3	TRBD2	once	TRBV11-3	TGTGCCAGCAGCTTAGGGACTAGCAGCACAGATACGCAGTATTTT	CASSLGTSSTDTQYF
TRBJ2-5	TRBD1	.	TRBV5-4	TGTGCCAGCAGCTCCTGGGGGGACAGGGGGCTAGAGACCCAGTACTTC	CASSSWGDRGLETQYF
TRBJ1-2	TRBD1	.	TRBV7-9	TGTGCCAGCAGCCCGGGACAGAACAACTATGGCTACACCTTC	CASSPGQNNYGYTF